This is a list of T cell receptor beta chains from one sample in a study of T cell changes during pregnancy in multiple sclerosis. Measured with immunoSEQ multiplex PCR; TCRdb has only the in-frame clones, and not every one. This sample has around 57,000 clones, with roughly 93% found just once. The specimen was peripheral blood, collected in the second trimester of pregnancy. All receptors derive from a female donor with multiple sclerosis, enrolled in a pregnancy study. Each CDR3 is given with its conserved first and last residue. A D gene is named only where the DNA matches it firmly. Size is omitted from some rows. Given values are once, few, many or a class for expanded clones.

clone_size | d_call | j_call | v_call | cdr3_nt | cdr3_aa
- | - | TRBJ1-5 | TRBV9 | TGTGCCAGCAGCGCCCACAGGGTTCAGCCCCAGCATTTT | CASSAHRVQPQHF
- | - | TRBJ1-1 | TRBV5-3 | TGTGCCAGAAGCTTGTTTTCTCGCGCCGGGAACACTGAAGCTTTCTTT | CARSLFSRAGNTEAFF
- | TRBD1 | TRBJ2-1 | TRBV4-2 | TGTGCCAGCAGCCAGGGTGGACAGGGCGGTCGTAATGAGCAGTTCTTC | CASSQGGQGGRNEQFF
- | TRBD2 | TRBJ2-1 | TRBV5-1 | TGCGCCAGCAGTATTCTAGGACTAGCTCATGAGCAGTTCTTC | CASSILGLAHEQFF
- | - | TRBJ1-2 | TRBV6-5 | TGTGCCAGCAGCCATGGACAGGGCTACACCTTC | CASSHGQGYTF
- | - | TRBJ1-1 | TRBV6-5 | TGTGCCAGCAGGGTGGGGGGACGGAACACTGAAGCTTTCTTT | CASRVGGRNTEAFF
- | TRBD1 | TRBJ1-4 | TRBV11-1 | TGTGCCAGCAGCCGGGGACAGGGACAGGAAAAACTGTTTTTT | CASSRGQGQEKLFF
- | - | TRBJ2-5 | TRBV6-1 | TGTGCCAGCACCGGACGAGGGGGAACTCAAGAGACCCAGTACTTC | CASTGRGGTQETQYF
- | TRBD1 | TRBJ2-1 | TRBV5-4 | TGTGCCAGCAGCTTCTTTAGGACAGGGGATGAGCAGTTCTTC | CASSFFRTGDEQFF
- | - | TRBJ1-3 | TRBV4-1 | TGCGCCAGCAGCCAAGCCTCCGAGGGGGTAGGAGGAAACACCATATATTTT | CASSQASEGVGGNTIYF
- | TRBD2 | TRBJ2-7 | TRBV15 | TGTGCCACCAGCATTTCGGGTAGCGGGGATCACCGCTACGAGCAGTACTTC | CATSISGSGDHRYEQYF
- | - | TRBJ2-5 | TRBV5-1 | TGCGCCAGCCGACCCTACAGGGCCGGGTCAGGGCGAGAGACCCAGTACTTC | CASRPYRAGSGRETQYF
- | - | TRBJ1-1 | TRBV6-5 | TGTGCCAGCAGAAATGGGGGGACTGAAGCTTTCTTT | CASRNGGTEAFF
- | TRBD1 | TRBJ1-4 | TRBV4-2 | TGTGCCAGCAGCCGGGACAGGGGTTATGAAAAACTGTTTTTT | CASSRDRGYEKLFF
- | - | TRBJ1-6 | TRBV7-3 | TGTGCCAGCAGCTTAGGCGGGGATTCACCCCTCCACTTT | CASSLGGDSPLHF
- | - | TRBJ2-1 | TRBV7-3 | TGTGCCAGCAGCTTACTTAGTATCAATGAGCAGTTCTTC | CASSLLSINEQFF
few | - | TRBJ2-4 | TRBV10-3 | TGTGCCATCAGTGAGTCGATCGGGTGGGTTCAGTACTTC | CAISESIGWVQYF
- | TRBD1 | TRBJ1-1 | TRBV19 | TGTGCCAGTAGTAAGACAGGGTGGACTGAAGCTTTCTTT | CASSKTGWTEAFF
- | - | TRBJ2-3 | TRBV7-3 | TGTGCCAGCAGCTACCAGAAAGGCACAGATACGCAGTATTTT | CASSYQKGTDTQYF
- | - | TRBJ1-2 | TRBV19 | TGTGCCAGTAGTATCCGTATCGACCGAGGCGGCTATGGCTACACCTTC | CASSIRIDRGGYGYTF
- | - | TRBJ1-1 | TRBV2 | TGTGCCAGCAGTGAACGATCTAGGGAGGCTAACACTGAAGCTTTCTTT | CASSERSREANTEAFF
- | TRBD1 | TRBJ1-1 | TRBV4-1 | TGCGCCAGCAGCCAACCTCAGGACAGGGGGCTCACTGAAGCTTTCTTT | CASSQPQDRGLTEAFF
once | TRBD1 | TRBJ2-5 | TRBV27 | TGTGCCAGCAGTTCTTATTCCGGGACAGGGGGCTGGGAGACCCAGTACTTC | CASSSYSGTGGWETQYF
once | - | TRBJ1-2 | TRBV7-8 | TGTGCCAGCAGCTTAGGGGCCGGGGTGTTCTTTACCTTC | CASSLGAGVFFTF
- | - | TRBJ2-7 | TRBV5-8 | TGTGCCAGCAGCCCCAAGCGAAGGGGCCCCAGCTCCTACGAGCAGTACTTC | CASSPKRRGPSSYEQYF
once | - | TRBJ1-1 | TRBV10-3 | TGTGCCATCTTCGGGGGGGCGCGCACTGAAGCTTTCTTT | CAIFGGARTEAFF
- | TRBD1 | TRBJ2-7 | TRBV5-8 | TGTGCCAGCAGCATAGGACAGGGGGCCATCTCCGAGCAGTACTTC | CASSIGQGAISEQYF
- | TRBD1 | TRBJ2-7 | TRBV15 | TGTGCCACCAGCAAGTACCGGGACAGGGACTACGAGCAGTACTTC | CATSKYRDRDYEQYF
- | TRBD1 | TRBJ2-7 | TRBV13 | TGTGCCAGCAGCTTTACAGGGGACCACTCCTACGAGCAGTACTTC | CASSFTGDHSYEQYF
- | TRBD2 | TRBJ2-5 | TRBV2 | TGTGCCAGCAGTCCCCGGACTAGCGAGGAGACCCAGTACTTC | CASSPRTSEETQYF
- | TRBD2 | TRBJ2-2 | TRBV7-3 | TGTGCCAGCAGCCCTGGGGGGACTAGCCTCACCGGGGAGCTGTTTTTT | CASSPGGTSLTGELFF
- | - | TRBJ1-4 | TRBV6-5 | TGTGCCAGCAGGACCCGGTGGACTGCCAATGAAAAACTGTTTTTT | CASRTRWTANEKLFF
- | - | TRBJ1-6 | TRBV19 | TGTGCCAGTAGTATAGTGGTGGGGGCGAAGAATTCACCCCTCCACTTT | CASSIVVGAKNSPLHF
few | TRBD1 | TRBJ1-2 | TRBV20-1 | TGCAGTGCGAACAGGGGTGAAGGCTACACCTTC | CSANRGEGYTF
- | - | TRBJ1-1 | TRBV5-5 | TGTGCCAGCAGCCCCAGACGGGTCACTGAAGCTTTCTTT | CASSPRRVTEAFF
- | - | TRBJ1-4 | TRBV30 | TGTGCCTGGAGTGCAGGGACTAATGAAAAACTGTTTTTT | CAWSAGTNEKLFF
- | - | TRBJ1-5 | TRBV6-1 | TGTGCCAGCAGCGCCACAGGGTTTGGTCAGCCCCAGCATTTT | CASSATGFGQPQHF
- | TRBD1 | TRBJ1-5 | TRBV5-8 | TGTGCCAGCACCGGACAGGGGCTGCTGCAGCCCCAGCATTTT | CASTGQGLLQPQHF
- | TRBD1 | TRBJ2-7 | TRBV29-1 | TGCAGCGTTGTTCTCGGACAGGGGACGTACGAGCAGTACTTC | CSVVLGQGTYEQYF
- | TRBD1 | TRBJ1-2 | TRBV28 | TGTGCCAGCAGTTCCCAAGGACAGGAAGTCGGGAGCTATGGCTACACCTTC | CASSSQGQEVGSYGYTF
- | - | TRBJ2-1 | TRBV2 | TGTGCCAGCAGCGCCGACCCCGACAGGCAGCAGTTCTTC | CASSADPDRQQFF
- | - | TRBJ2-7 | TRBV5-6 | TGTGCCAGCAGCTTGAGGTCGGGGGTGGAATACTTC | CASSLRSGVEYF
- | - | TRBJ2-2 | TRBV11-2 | TGTGCCAGCCAAAGGGGGAACACCGGGGAGCTGTTTTTT | CASQRGNTGELFF
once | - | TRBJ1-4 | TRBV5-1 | TGCGCCAGCAGCTTGGAGGGGGGGGCTAATGAAAAACTGTTTTTT | CASSLEGGANEKLFF
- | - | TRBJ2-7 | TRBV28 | TGTGCCAGCATAGGGCAGGGGTATCCAGGGTCCTACGAGCAGTACTTC | CASIGQGYPGSYEQYF
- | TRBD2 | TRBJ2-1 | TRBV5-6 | TGTGCCAGCAGCTTGGAAAGGGCTAGCGGGGGGAAGGATGAGCAGTTCTTC | CASSLERASGGKDEQFF